The 10 T cell receptor beta chains below all came from one sample that was sequenced in a study of human T cells and chemical hapten exposure. TCRdb itself ran the RACE reads through MiXCR, one entry per CDR3 protein. This table holds about 52,000 distinct CDR3 sequences, 9.6% found once. The time point was: pre-sensitization, week 0. The treatment here: therapeutic diphenylcyclopropenone sensitization with weekly scalp DPC. Unfractionated whole blood served as the source for total RNA extraction. The sequencing used whole blood, collected in connection with sensitization to the hapten diphenylcyclopropenone (DPC). The receptors were sampled from a woman aged 25 to 39 with alopecia areata. Some clones in this sample may be carry-over from other donors' samples.

V is TRBV2 and J is TRBJ2-3, with D possibly matching TRBD2 (5 bases). The CDR3 is 11 amino acids. Germline CDR1 reads SNHLY; CDR2 reads FYNNEI. The V end lost 11 bases, the J end lost 4 bases, and 10 bases lay between the germline ends. DNA of the CDR3: TGTGCCTGCGAGCGGTCAGATACGCAGTATTTT. Protein: CACERSDTQYF.

This clonotype was observed a few times. The chain employs TRBV5-1 and TRBJ1-1, with D unclear. CDR3 length equals 13 residues. Trimming stripped 4 bases from V and 2 bases from J, with 9 bases between. Germline lookup yields CDR1 SGHRS and CDR2 YFSETQ. CDR3 amino acids: CASSIGPNTEAFF. The DNA of the CDR3 is TGCGCCAGCAGCATAGGGCCTAACACTGAAGCTTTCTTT.

The chain links TRBV12-3 or TRBV12-4 to TRBJ1-5; D is unresolved. Deletions cut 1 base from V and 5 bases from J, with 6 bases between. This CDR3 spans 13 amino acids. CDR3 coding DNA: TGTGCCAGCAGTTTAGACGGTTATCAGCCCCAGCATTTT. It encodes CASSLDGYQPQHF.

J is TRBJ1-3 and V is TRBV6-6; unclear D gene. V was cut by 2 bases and J by 0 bases, with 14 bases left in between. The CDR3 is made up of 17 amino acids. Germline-derived CDR1 and CDR2 are MNHNY and SVGAGI (reference sequence). CDR3 in amino acids: CASSYILPESSGNTIYF. The DNA for the CDR3 is TGTGCCAGCAGTTACATACTGCCGGAGAGCTCTGGAAACACCATATATTTT.

This clonotype was observed a handful of times. The chain recombines TRBV4-3 with TRBJ1-1; no clear D gene. This CDR3 spans 14 amino acids. V was trimmed by 0 bases and J by 3 bases, leaving 8 bases between them. Germline V gives CDR1 LGHNA, CDR2 YSLEER. The CDR3 reads CASSQEGLYTEAFF. CDR3 nucleotide sequence: TGCGCCAGCAGCCAAGAGGGTCTGTACACTGAAGCTTTCTTT.

This chain connects TRBV7-2 to TRBJ1-1, with D tentatively TRBD1 (6 bases). Germline CDR1 reads SGHTA; CDR2 reads FQGNSA. CDR3 length: 14 amino acids. The V end was cut by 2 bases, the J end by 4 bases, with 11 bases between. CDR3 residues: CASSLLPGATEAFF. CDR3 nucleotides: TGTGCCAGCAGCTTATTACCGGGGGCCACTGAAGCTTTCTTT.

This clonotype was counted between two and nine times. This chain joins TRBV12-3 or TRBV12-4 and TRBJ1-1; D might be TRBD1 (6 bases). V was pared by 10 bases and J by 4 bases, with 10 bases between. The CDR3 sequence is 11 residues long. CDR3 region: CATKGGTEAFF. CDR3 DNA: TGTGCCACCAAAGGGGGCACTGAAGCTTTCTTT.

In its sample, this clonotype was seen many times. V gene TRBV20-1 combines with J gene TRBJ1-5, with a weak D call TRBD1 (6 bases). V lost 3 bases to trimming and J lost 1 base, with 16 bases between them. Per germline, CDR1 DFQATT and CDR2 SNEGSKA (reference sequence). This CDR3 spans 16 amino acids. The CDR3 nucleotides are TGCAGTGCTAGCAACAGGGAGAGTGGCAGCAATCAGCCCCAGCATTTT. Protein: CSASNRESGSNQPQHF.

This clonotype was seen repeatedly, ten times or more. The chain employs TRBV10-3 and TRBJ2-7; D may be TRBD1 (6 bases). V was cut by 6 bases and J by 3 bases, with 9 bases left in between. Germline V gene lookup returns CDR1 ENHRY and CDR2 SYGVKD. CDR3 length equals 12 residues. The CDR3 bases are TGTGCCATCAGGGGACAACACTACGAGCAGTACTTC. Protein sequence: CAIRGQHYEQYF.

The V gene is TRBV11-3, the J gene TRBJ2-7; TRBD1 agrees at 7 bases. The germline V gene encodes CDR1 SGHNT and CDR2 YENEEA. The CDR3 is 15 residues long. V lost 3 bases to trimming and J lost 7 bases; unmatched junction nucleotides: 12. The CDR3 reads CASSLNSNRGGEQYF. The CDR3 DNA reads as TGTGCCAGCAGCTTGAACAGCAACAGGGGTGGGGAGCAGTACTTC.